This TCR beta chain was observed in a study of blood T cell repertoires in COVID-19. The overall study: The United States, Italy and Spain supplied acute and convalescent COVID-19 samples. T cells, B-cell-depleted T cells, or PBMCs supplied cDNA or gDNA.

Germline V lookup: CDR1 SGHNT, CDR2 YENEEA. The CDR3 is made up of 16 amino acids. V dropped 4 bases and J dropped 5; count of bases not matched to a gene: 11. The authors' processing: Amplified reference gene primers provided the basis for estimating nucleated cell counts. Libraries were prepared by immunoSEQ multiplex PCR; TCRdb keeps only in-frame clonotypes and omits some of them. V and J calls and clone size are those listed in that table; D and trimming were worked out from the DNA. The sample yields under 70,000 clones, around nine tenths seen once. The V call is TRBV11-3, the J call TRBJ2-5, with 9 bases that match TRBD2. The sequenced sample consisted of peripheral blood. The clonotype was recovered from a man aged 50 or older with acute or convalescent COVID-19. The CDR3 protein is CASSSVRVAGVETQYF. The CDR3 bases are TGTGCCAGCAGCTCAGTAAGAGTAGCGGGAGTGGAGACCCAGTACTTC.